This T cell receptor (beta chain) originates from a study of T cell changes during pregnancy in multiple sclerosis. Germline V gives CDR1 LNHDA, CDR2 SQIVND (reference sequence). J was trimmed by 2 bases and V by 2 bases; bases with no gene match: 11. This CDR3 region has 19 residues. Clones were sequenced by immunoSEQ multiplex PCR, and TCRdb holds only the in-frame ones, with some missing. The sample yields about 13,000 clones, 90% seen once. The TCR comes from a female donor in good health, enrolled as a control in a pregnancy study. The chain recombines TRBV19 with TRBJ2-1; 11 nucleotides agree with TRBD2. The material sequenced was CD8+ T cells from peripheral blood mononuclear cells, taken after pregnancy. This CDR3 reads CASSIISGGAGVTYNEQFF. As DNA, the CDR3 is TGTGCCAGTAGTATAATTAGCGGGGGGGCCGGGGTCACCTACAATGAGCAGTTCTTC.